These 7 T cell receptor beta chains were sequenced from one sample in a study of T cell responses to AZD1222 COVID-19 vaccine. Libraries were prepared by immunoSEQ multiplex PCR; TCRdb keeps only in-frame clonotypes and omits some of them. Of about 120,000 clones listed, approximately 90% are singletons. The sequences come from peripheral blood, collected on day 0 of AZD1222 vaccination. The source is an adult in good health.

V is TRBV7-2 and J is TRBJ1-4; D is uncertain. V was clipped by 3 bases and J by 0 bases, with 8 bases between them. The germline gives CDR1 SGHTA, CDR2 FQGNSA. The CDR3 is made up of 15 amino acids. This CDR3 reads CASSLYSATNEKLFF. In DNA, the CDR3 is TGTGCCAGCAGCTTGTACAGTGCAACTAATGAAAAACTGTTTTTT. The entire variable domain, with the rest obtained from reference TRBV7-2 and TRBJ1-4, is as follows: GAGVSQSPSNKVTEKGKDVELRCDPISGHTALYWYRQSLGQGLEFLIYFQGNSAPDKSGLPSDRFSAERTGGSVSTLTIQRTQQEDSAVYLCASSLYSATNEKLFFGSGTQLSVL.

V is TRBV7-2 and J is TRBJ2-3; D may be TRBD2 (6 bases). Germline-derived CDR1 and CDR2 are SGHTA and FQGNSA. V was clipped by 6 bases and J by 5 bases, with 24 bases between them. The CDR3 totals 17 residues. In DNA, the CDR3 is TGTGCCAGCAGACCGACCGGGATTGGCGGGGTCGGAGATACGCAGTATTTT. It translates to CASRPTGIGGVGDTQYF. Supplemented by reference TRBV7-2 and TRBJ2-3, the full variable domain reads GAGVSQSPSNKVTEKGKDVELRCDPISGHTALYWYRQSLGQGLEFLIYFQGNSAPDKSGLPSDRFSAERTGGSVSTLTIQRTQQEDSAVYLCASRPTGIGGVGDTQYFGPGTRLTVL.

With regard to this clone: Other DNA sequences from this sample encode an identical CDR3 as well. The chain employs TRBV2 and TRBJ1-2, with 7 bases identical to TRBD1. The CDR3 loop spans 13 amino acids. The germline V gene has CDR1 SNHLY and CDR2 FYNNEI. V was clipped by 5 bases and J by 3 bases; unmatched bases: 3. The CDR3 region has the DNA TGTGCCAGCAGTCGACAGGGAGACTATGGCTACACCTTC. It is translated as CASSRQGDYGYTF.

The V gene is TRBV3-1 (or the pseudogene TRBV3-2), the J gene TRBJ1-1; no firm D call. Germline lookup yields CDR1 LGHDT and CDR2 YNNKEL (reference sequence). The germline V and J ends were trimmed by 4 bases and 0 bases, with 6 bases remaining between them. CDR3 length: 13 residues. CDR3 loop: CASSPGVNTEAFF. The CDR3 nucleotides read TGTGCCAGCAGCCCTGGGGTGAACACTGAAGCTTTCTTT.

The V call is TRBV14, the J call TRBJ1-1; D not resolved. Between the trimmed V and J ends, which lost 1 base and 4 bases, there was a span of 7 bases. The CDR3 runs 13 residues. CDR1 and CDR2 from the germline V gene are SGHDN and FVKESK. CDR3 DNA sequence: TGTGCCAGCAGCCAAGTTGTAAGCACTGAAGCTTTCTTT. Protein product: CASSQVVSTEAFF. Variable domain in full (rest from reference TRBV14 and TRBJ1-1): EAGVTQFPSHSVIEKGQTVTLRCDPISGHDNLYWYRRVMGKEIKFLLHFVKESKQDESGMPNNRFLAERTGGTYSTLKVQPAELEDSGVYFCASSQVVSTEAFFGQGTRLTVV.

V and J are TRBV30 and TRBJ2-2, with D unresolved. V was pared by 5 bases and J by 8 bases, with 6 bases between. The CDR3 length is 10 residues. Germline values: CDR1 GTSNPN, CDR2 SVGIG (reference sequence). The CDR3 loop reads CAWEKGELFF. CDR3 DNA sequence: TGTGCCTGGGAAAAAGGGGAGCTGTTTTTT. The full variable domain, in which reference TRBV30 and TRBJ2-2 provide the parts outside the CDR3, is SQTIHQWPATLVQPVGSPLSLECTVEGTSNPNLYWYRQAAGRGLQLLFYSVGIGQISSEVPQNLSASRPQDRQFILSSKKLLLSDSGFYLCAWEKGELFFGEGSRLTVL.

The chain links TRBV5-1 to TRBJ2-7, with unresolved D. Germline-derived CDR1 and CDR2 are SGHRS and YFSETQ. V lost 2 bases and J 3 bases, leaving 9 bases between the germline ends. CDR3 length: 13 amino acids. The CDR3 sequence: CASSFGEVYEQYF. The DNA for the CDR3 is TGCGCCAGCAGCTTCGGCGAGGTCTACGAGCAGTACTTC.